These 27 T cell receptor beta chains share one sample of origin, sequenced in a study of cytomegalovirus exposure and HLA in healthy donors. PCR amplification relied on 60 Vbeta primers (plus 13 Jbeta primers). The method was immunoSEQ multiplex PCR; TCRdb's version includes in-frame clones alone and lacks a portion of them. The sample yields 60,000 to 95,000 clones, nearly 80% seen once. Sequencing was carried out using PBMCs. The receptors come from a middle-aged woman in good health and CMV-seropositive.

This chain links TRBV6-5 with TRBJ1-6, with 7 bases lining up with TRBD1. CDR1 is MNHEY, CDR2 SVGAGI, per germline. Trimming at V came to 4 bases and at J to 5 bases, leaving 2 bases not matched to a gene. The CDR3 has 14 amino acids. The CDR3 loop is CASSFQGDNSPLHF. CDR3 bases: TGTGCCAGCAGTTTTCAGGGGGATAATTCACCCCTCCACTTT.

V usage is TRBV19 and J usage is TRBJ2-5; possibly TRBD1 for D (6 bases). V dropped 5 bases and J dropped 4 bases, with 11 bases sitting between them. The CDR3 runs 13 residues. From germline, CDR1 is LNHDA and CDR2 SQIVND (reference sequence). CDR3 DNA: TGTGCCAGTAGTGTGACAGGAGGAGAGACCCAGTACTTC. The encoded protein is CASSVTGGETQYF. The whole variable domain, filled in from reference TRBV19 and TRBJ2-5, reads DGGITQSPKYLFRKEGQNVTLSCEQNLNHDAMYWYRQDPGQGLRLIYYSQIVNDFQKGDIAEGYSVSREKKESFPLTVTSAQKNPTAFYLCASSVTGGETQYFGPGTRLLVL.

The count of this clone is one. V and J are TRBV7-2 and TRBJ2-5; 9 nucleotides match TRBD1. The germline CDR1 and CDR2 sequences are SGHTA and FQGNSA. The CDR3 has 17 residues. The trim removed 7 bases at V and 2 bases at J, leaving 14 bases unmatched. CDR3 amino acids: CASTYRRKDRGQETQYF. The CDR3 DNA is TGTGCCAGCACCTATCGCCGTAAAGACAGGGGGCAAGAGACCCAGTACTTC.

The chain links TRBV5-1 to TRBJ2-1, with 8 bases matching TRBD2. Germline CDR1 is SGHRS and CDR2 is YFSETQ. CDR3 length: 16 residues. With V trimmed by 0 bases and J by 3 bases, 5 bases remained unmatched. CDR3: CASSLGGTSFYNEQFF. In DNA, the CDR3 is TGCGCCAGCAGCTTGGGCGGGACTAGTTTCTACAATGAGCAGTTCTTC. Complete variable domain (other parts from reference TRBV5-1 and TRBJ2-1): KAGVTQTPRYLIKTRGQQVTLSCSPISGHRSVSWYQQTPGQGLQFLFEYFSETQRNKGNFPGRFSGRQFSNSRSEMNVSTLELGDSALYLCASSLGGTSFYNEQFFGPGTRLTVL.

V and J are TRBV7-9 and TRBJ2-1; D unclear. The germline V and J ends were trimmed by 1 base and 7 bases, with 8 bases remaining between them. The CDR3 sequence is 13 residues long. Germline V gene data show CDR1 as SEHNR and CDR2 as FQNEAQ (reference sequence). The CDR3 DNA reads TGTGCCAGCAGCTTAGTCGGAGATAATGAGCAGTTCTTC. As protein: CASSLVGDNEQFF. The full variable domain, with the rest looked up from reference TRBV7-9 and TRBJ2-1, is DTGVSQNPRHKITKRGQNVTFRCDPISEHNRLYWYRQTLGQGPEFLTYFQNEAQLEKSRLLSDRFSAERPKGSFSTLEIQRTEQGDSAMYLCASSLVGDNEQFFGPGTRLTVL.

The chain couples TRBV11-2 to TRBJ1-1; D is unresolved. Germline assignment: CDR1 SGHAT and CDR2 FQNNGV. This CDR3 has 13 residues. The V end was cut by 1 base, the J end by 7 bases, with 10 bases between. CDR3 protein: CASSLGAEGEAFF. CDR3 sequence (DNA): TGTGCCAGCAGCTTAGGGGCAGAAGGTGAAGCTTTCTTT. The complete variable domain, with remaining parts taken from reference TRBV11-2 and TRBJ1-1, reads EAGVAQSPRYKIIEKRQSVAFWCNPISGHATLYWYQQILGQGPKLLIQFQNNGVVDDSQLPKDRFSAERLKGVDSTLKIQPAKLEDSAVYLCASSLGAEGEAFFGQGTRLTVV.

The chain recombines TRBV7-9 with TRBJ2-7; TRBD1 matches 7 bases. This CDR3 has 13 residues. Germline V gene data show CDR1 as SEHNR and CDR2 as FQNEAQ (reference sequence). The trim removed 5 bases at V and 3 bases at J, leaving 4 bases unmatched. CDR3: CASSTGQNYEQYF. The CDR3 DNA follows: TGTGCCAGCAGCACGGGACAGAACTACGAGCAGTACTTC. The variable domain in full, completed from reference TRBV7-9 and TRBJ2-7, reads DTGVSQNPRHKITKRGQNVTFRCDPISEHNRLYWYRQTLGQGPEFLTYFQNEAQLEKSRLLSDRFSAERPKGSFSTLEIQRTEQGDSAMYLCASSTGQNYEQYFGPGTRLTVT.

Points on this clone: Additional DNA sequences in this sample encode the identical CDR3. CDR3 region: CAISDKQMNTEAFF. CDR3 sequence (DNA): TGTGCCATCAGTGATAAACAGATGAACACTGAAGCTTTCTTT. The rearrangement links TRBV10-3 to TRBJ1-1; D is ambiguous. From germline, CDR1 is ENHRY and CDR2 SYGVKD. There are 14 residues in the CDR3. The ends were cut back, 3 bases at V and 0 bases at J, with 8 bases in the middle.

The rearrangement joins TRBV19 to TRBJ2-6; 7 nucleotides line up with TRBD1. Trimming at V came to 9 bases and at J to 0 bases, leaving 5 bases not matched to a gene. From germline, CDR1 is LNHDA and CDR2 SQIVND (reference sequence). The CDR3 has 15 amino acids. The DNA of the CDR3 is TGTGCCAGCAGAGACAGGGCCTCTGGGGCCAACGTCCTGACTTTC. Its protein is CASRDRASGANVLTF.

This clone was seen a handful of times. The chain uses TRBV29-1 and TRBJ2-7; D might be TRBD1 (7 bases). There are 13 residues in the CDR3. Per the germline V gene, CDR1 is SQVTM and CDR2 is ANQGSEA. V dropped 3 bases and J dropped 6 bases, with 15 bases sitting between them. CDR3 in DNA: TGCAGCGTTGACGGGCAGGGGGGTGGCGAGCAGTACTTC. This gives the protein CSVDGQGGGEQYF.

The chain employs TRBV19 and TRBJ2-1, with D tentatively TRBD1 (6 bases). This CDR3 has 13 amino acids. Trimming shortened V by 3 bases and J by 8 bases, and 11 bases separated the two germline ends. Germline values: CDR1 LNHDA, CDR2 SQIVND (reference sequence). CDR3 bases: TGTGCCAGTAGTATTACAGGGAAGTATGAGCAGTTCTTC. This codes for CASSITGKYEQFF.

The chain recombines TRBV6-5 with TRBJ2-2, with TRBD1 identical over 9 bases. The V segment lost 5 bases and the J segment 3 bases; nucleotides outside the gene matches: 4. Germline V gene data show CDR1 as MNHEY and CDR2 as SVGAGI. CDR3 length equals 15 residues. The CDR3 region is CASSRGDRDTGELFF. The CDR3 DNA sequence: TGTGCCAGCAGTAGGGGGGACAGGGACACCGGGGAGCTGTTTTTT.

The chain has TRBV5-1 and TRBJ2-1; D not certain. The V and J ends lost 1 base and 6 bases respectively, with 23 bases between them. The V gene's germline CDR1 is SGHRS and CDR2 YFSETQ. This CDR3 comprises 18 residues. The CDR3 protein is CASSLSLYLTPDFNEQFF. The CDR3 nucleotides read TGCGCCAGCAGCTTGTCACTATATTTAACCCCTGATTTCAATGAGCAGTTCTTC.

About this clone itself: Other DNA sequences within the sample encode an identical CDR3. The chain employs TRBV6-5 and TRBJ1-1; D call uncertain. Germline values: CDR1 MNHEY, CDR2 SVGAGI. The CDR3 consists of 12 residues. V lost 6 bases to trimming and J lost 4 bases, with 9 bases between them. The CDR3 nucleotides are TGTGCCAGCAGCCGGGAGAGCACTGAAGCTTTCTTT. Its protein is CASSRESTEAFF.

The rearrangement uses TRBV6-5 and TRBJ1-5, with 11 nucleotides matching TRBD1. In germline, CDR1 is MNHEY, CDR2 SVGAGI. The CDR3 covers 13 residues. With V trimmed by 10 bases and J by 4 bases, 3 bases remained unmatched. This CDR3 is CATWDRGNQPQHF. The CDR3 DNA sequence: TGTGCCACCTGGGACAGGGGGAATCAGCCCCAGCATTTT.

V is TRBV28 and J is TRBJ1-1; possible D gene TRBD1, 6 bases. Germline assignment: CDR1 MDHEN and CDR2 SYDVKM. The CDR3 runs 16 residues. The germline V and J ends were trimmed by 3 bases and 5 bases, with 19 bases remaining between them. CDR3 in amino acids: CASSFGRGPGWTEAFF. The CDR3 nucleotides read TGTGCCAGCAGTTTTGGGCGGGGGCCGGGGTGGACTGAAGCTTTCTTT.

This clone turned up a few times. The CDR3 here is CASSISQGYKDNYGYTF. In nucleotides, the CDR3 is TGTGCCAGTAGTATCTCCCAGGGATACAAGGATAACTATGGCTACACCTTC. The chain couples TRBV19 to TRBJ1-2; a possible D gene is TRBD1 (5 bases). Trimming took off 3 bases at V and 1 base at J, with 18 bases between the two ends. From germline, CDR1 is LNHDA and CDR2 SQIVND (reference sequence). This CDR3 has 17 amino acids.

The J gene is TRBJ2-3, the V gene TRBV18; 10 bases map to TRBD2. Germline CDR1 is KGHSH and CDR2 is LQKENI. This CDR3 comprises 15 residues. After removal of 3 bases from V and 2 bases from J, the junction contained 2 bases not matched to a gene. CDR3 in DNA: TGTGCCAGCTCACCGGGACTAGCGTCCACAGATACGCAGTATTTT. This translates into CASSPGLASTDTQYF. The full variable domain, rest sourced from reference TRBV18 and TRBJ2-3, is NAGVMQNPRHLVRRRGQEARLRCSPMKGHSHVYWYRQLPEEGLKFMVYLQKENIIDESGMPKERFSAEFPKEGPSILRIQQVVRGDSAAYFCASSPGLASTDTQYFGPGTRLTVL.

The rearrangement uses TRBV19 and TRBJ2-2; tentatively, D is TRBD1 (5 bases). The CDR3 totals 16 residues. Germline assignment: CDR1 LNHDA and CDR2 SQIVND (reference sequence). Trimming pared 6 bases from V and 0 bases from J, leaving 14 bases between. CDR3 sequence: CASRAGLSANTGELFF. CDR3 DNA: TGTGCCAGTAGGGCAGGGTTGAGTGCGAACACCGGGGAGCTGTTTTTT.

V gene TRBV7-9 combines with J gene TRBJ2-3; D not certain. This CDR3 has 17 amino acids. V gave up 1 base and J gave up 3 bases, with 17 bases separating them. Per germline, CDR1 SEHNR and CDR2 FQNEAQ (reference sequence). The CDR3 here is CASSLDRFLLRTDTQYF. The CDR3 DNA sequence: TGTGCCAGCAGCTTAGATCGGTTTCTCCTGCGGACAGATACGCAGTATTTT.

The chain carries TRBV7-7 and TRBJ2-2; 7 bases map to TRBD1. The germline V gene encodes CDR1 SSHAT and CDR2 FNYEAQ (reference sequence). The CDR3 length is 14 residues. With 3 bases clipped from V and 6 bases from J, the junction kept 4 bases outside the gene matches. As DNA, the CDR3 is TGTGCCAGCAGCTTTCAGGGGGACGCCGGGGAGCTGTTTTTT. Translating gives CASSFQGDAGELFF.

Details on this clone: Different DNA sequences within this sample yield the same CDR3. The V call is TRBV6-1, the J call TRBJ1-1; D uncertain. Trimming stripped 5 bases from V and 4 bases from J, with 8 bases between. The CDR3 contains 12 residues. Germline CDR1 is MNHNS and CDR2 is SASEGT. Written as DNA, the CDR3 is TGTGCCAGCAGTCGGGAGAGCACTGAAGCTTTCTTT. Protein: CASSRESTEAFF.

The V gene is TRBV6-6, the J gene TRBJ2-3, with D perhaps matching TRBD2 (6 bases). This CDR3 has 14 amino acids. Looked up from germline, CDR1 is MNHNY and CDR2 is SVGAGI (reference sequence). Trimming cost V 3 bases and J 1 base, with 8 bases left between them. CDR3 region: CASSYPSGTDTQYF. The CDR3 DNA reads TGTGCCAGCAGTTATCCTAGCGGCACAGATACGCAGTATTTT.

This clone was recorded a few times. The J gene is TRBJ1-2, the V gene TRBV29-1; TRBD1 is a possible D gene (5 bases). V lost 4 bases, J lost 10 bases, and 16 bases lay in between. This CDR3 contains 12 residues. CDR1 is SQVTM, CDR2 ANQGSEA, per germline. The CDR3 DNA sequence: TGCAGCGTTGGCGGGGACCCTCAGGACTACACCTTC. It yields the protein CSVGGDPQDYTF.

V usage is TRBV11-2 and J usage is TRBJ2-1; maybe TRBD1 (6 bases). The CDR3 spans 15 residues. The V end was cut by 1 base, the J end by 2 bases, with 9 bases between. Germline V gene lookup returns CDR1 SGHAT and CDR2 FQNNGV. DNA of the CDR3: TGTGCCAGCAGCTTAGTAGGACAGCCCTACAATGAGCAGTTCTTC. This gives the protein CASSLVGQPYNEQFF.

The J gene is TRBJ2-3, the V gene TRBV11-2, with a possible D match to TRBD1 (6 bases). Germline lookup yields CDR1 SGHAT and CDR2 FQNNGV. Deletions cut 5 bases from V and 7 bases from J, with 13 bases between. The CDR3 spans 13 residues. This chain's CDR3 is CASSSGQGNTQYF. DNA of the CDR3: TGTGCCAGCAGCAGTGGGCAGGGGAATACGCAGTATTTT. The variable domain in full, with the rest retrieved from reference TRBV11-2 and TRBJ2-3, is EAGVAQSPRYKIIEKRQSVAFWCNPISGHATLYWYQQILGQGPKLLIQFQNNGVVDDSQLPKDRFSAERLKGVDSTLKIQPAKLEDSAVYLCASSSGQGNTQYFGPGTRLTVL.

CDR3 sequence reads: CATAQGRAGANVLTF. As DNA, the CDR3 is TGTGCCACGGCACAGGGGAGAGCTGGGGCCAACGTCCTGACTTTC. J is TRBJ2-6 and V is TRBV19; 7 nucleotides line up with TRBD1. Per germline, CDR1 LNHDA and CDR2 SQIVND (reference sequence). V lost 10 bases, J lost 2 bases, and 8 bases stayed unmatched. The CDR3 contains 15 residues. Filled out from reference TRBV19 and TRBJ2-6, the complete variable domain reads DGGITQSPKYLFRKEGQNVTLSCEQNLNHDAMYWYRQDPGQGLRLIYYSQIVNDFQKGDIAEGYSVSREKKESFPLTVTSAQKNPTAFYLCATAQGRAGANVLTFGAGSRLTVL.